The present entry profiles one TCR beta chain with its context. How the authors handled the data: It was from reference gene primer amplification that nucleated cell counts were estimated. TCRdb keeps only in-frame clones here, not all; method: immunoSEQ multiplex PCR. Clonal size and the V and J genes are those of that table, whereas D and trimming came from the DNA. This repertoire shows approximately 250,000 clones, about 86% found once; its top ten account for 3.5% to 5%. These data come from a study of blood T cell repertoires in COVID-19. Assignment of participants to cohorts was predicated upon participant-reported clinical history. Germline assignment: CDR1 LGHDT and CDR2 YNNKEL (reference sequence). CDR3 size: 15 residues. V was clipped by 3 bases and J by 1 base, with 9 bases between them.

This chain joins TRBV3-1 (or the pseudogene TRBV3-2) and TRBJ2-2; weak D call: TRBD1 (5 bases). Material for sequencing was PBMCs or T cells enriched from blood (not recorded which). The source is a man under 40 with acute COVID-19. Here the CDR3 DNA reads TGTGCCAGCAGCCAGCTTGACAGGAACACCGGGGAGCTGTTTTTT. Translated, it gives CASSQLDRNTGELFF.